This section outlines one TCR beta chain sequence together with its context. This record belongs to a study of CD8+ T cells in alopecia areata. RNA was extracted and reverse transcribed into cDNA as the sequencing template. Libraries were prepared by immunoSEQ multiplex PCR; TCRdb keeps only in-frame clonotypes and omits some of them. The sample lists some 150,000 clones; 62% were seen once. CDR3 length: 14 residues. Trimming took off 4 bases at V and 5 bases at J, with 12 bases between the two ends. Per the germline V gene, CDR1 is MGHRA and CDR2 is YSYEKL. J is TRBJ2-1 and V is TRBV4-1; weak D call: TRBD1 (6 bases). The origin of this receptor is a human donor in good health. Source material: CD8+ T cells sorted from blood. CDR3 bases: TGCGCCAGCAGCCCTCGAACAGGGAACAATGAGCAGTTCTTC. Encoded protein: CASSPRTGNNEQFF.